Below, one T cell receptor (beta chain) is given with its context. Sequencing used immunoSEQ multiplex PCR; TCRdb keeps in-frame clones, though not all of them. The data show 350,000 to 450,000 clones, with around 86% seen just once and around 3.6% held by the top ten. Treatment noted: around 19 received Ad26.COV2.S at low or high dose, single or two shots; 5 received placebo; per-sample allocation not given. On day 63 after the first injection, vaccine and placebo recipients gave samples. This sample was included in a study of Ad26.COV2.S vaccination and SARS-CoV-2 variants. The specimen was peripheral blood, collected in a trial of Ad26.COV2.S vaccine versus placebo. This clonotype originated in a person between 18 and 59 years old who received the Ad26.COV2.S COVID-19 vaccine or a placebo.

CDR3 region: CASSLELHNPNQPQHF. CDR3 nucleotide sequence: TGTGCCAGCAGCTTAGAGCTTCACAACCCCAATCAGCCCCAGCATTTT. The chain links TRBV7-8 to TRBJ1-5; D unresolved. Germline CDR1 and CDR2: SGHVS and FQNEAQ. V lost 1 base to trimming and J lost 3 bases, with 13 bases between them. The CDR3 contains 16 residues.